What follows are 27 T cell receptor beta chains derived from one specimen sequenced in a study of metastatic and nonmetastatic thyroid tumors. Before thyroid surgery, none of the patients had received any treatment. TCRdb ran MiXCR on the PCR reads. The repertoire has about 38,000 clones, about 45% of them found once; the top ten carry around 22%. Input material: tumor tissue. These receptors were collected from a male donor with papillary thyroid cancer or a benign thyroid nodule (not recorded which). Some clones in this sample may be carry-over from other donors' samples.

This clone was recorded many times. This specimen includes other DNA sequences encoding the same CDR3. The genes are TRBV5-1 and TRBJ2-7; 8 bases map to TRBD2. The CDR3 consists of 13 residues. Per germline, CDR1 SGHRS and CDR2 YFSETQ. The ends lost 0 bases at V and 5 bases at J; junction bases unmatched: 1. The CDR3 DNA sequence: TGCGCCAGCAGCTTGGGGACTAGCAACGAGCAGTACTTC. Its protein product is CASSLGTSNEQYF. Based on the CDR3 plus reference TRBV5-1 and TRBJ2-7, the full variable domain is KAGVTQTPRYLIKTRGQQVTLSCSPISGHRSVSWYQQTPGQGLQFLFEYFSETQRNKGNFPGRFSGRQFSNSRSEMNVSTLELGDSALYLCASSLGTSNEQYFGPGTRLTVT.

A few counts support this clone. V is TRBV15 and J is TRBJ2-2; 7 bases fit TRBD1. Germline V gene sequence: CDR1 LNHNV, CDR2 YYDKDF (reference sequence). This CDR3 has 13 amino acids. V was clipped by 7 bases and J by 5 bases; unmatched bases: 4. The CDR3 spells CATNARGTGELFF. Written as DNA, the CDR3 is TGTGCCACCAATGCCAGGGGGACCGGGGAGCTGTTTTTT.

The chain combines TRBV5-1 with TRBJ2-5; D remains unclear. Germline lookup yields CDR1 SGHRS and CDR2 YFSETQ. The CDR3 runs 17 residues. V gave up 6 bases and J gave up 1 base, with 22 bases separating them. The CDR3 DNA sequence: TGCGCCAGCACCCCTTCTCCCGGACGGGTACTCCAAGAGACCCAGTACTTC. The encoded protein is CASTPSPGRVLQETQYF.

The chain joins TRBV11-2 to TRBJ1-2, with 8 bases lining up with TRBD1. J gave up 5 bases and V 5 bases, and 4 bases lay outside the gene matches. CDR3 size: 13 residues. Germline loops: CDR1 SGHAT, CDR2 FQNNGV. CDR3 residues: CASSVGQDYGYTF. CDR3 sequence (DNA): TGTGCCAGCAGCGTGGGACAGGATTATGGCTACACCTTC.

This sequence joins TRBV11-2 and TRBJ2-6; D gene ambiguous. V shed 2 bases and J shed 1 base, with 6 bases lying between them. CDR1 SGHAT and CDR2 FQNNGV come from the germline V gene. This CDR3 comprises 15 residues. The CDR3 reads CASSLSDSGANVLTF. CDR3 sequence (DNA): TGTGCCAGCAGCTTATCAGATTCTGGGGCCAACGTCCTGACTTTC.

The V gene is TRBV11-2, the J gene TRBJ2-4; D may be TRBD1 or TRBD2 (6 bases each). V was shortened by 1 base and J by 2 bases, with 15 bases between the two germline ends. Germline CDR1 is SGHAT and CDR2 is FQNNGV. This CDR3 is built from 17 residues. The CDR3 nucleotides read TGTGCCAGCAGCTTAGTCGGATCGGGGGCATCCAAAAACATTCAGTACTTC. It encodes CASSLVGSGASKNIQYF.

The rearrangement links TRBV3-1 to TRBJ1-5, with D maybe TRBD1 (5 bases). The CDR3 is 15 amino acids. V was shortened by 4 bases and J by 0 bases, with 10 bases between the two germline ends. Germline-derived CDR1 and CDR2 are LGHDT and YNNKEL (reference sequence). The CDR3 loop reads CASSLWGNSNQPQHF. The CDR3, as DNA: TGTGCCAGCAGCCTCTGGGGGAATAGCAATCAGCCCCAGCATTTT.

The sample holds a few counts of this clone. The CDR3 sequence: CASRTKRLAGHTDTQYF. In DNA form, the CDR3 reads TGTGCCAGCAGGACAAAGAGACTAGCGGGGCACACAGATACGCAGTATTTT. The chain has TRBV28 and TRBJ2-3, with TRBD2 matching 11 bases. Germline V gene data show CDR1 as MDHEN and CDR2 as SYDVKM. Losses at the gene ends were 6 bases for V and 2 bases for J; bases not matched to a gene: 10. This CDR3 is built from 17 residues.

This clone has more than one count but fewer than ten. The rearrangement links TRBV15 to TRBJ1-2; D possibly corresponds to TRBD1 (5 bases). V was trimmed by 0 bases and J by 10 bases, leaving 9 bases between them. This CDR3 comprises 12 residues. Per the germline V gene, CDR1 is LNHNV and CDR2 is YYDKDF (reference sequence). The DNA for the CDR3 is TGTGCCACCAGCAGAGAGACAGATTACTACACCTTC. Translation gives CATSRETDYYTF.

CDR3 bases: TGCAGTGCTGGCACTAGCGGGCGTGTTACGCAGTATTTT. Translated, it gives CSAGTSGRVTQYF. V usage is TRBV20-1 and J usage is TRBJ2-3, with 9 bases lining up with TRBD2. The CDR3 runs 13 residues. Germline CDR1 and CDR2: DFQATT and SNEGSKA (reference sequence). V gave up 5 bases and J gave up 8 bases; unmatched junction bases: 8.

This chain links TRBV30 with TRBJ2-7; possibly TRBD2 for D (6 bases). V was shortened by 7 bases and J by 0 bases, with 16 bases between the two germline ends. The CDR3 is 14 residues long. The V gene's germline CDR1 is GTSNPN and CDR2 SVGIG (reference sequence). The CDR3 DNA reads TGTGCCTCGCTGGGGGGACGGAGCTCCTACGAGCAGTACTTC. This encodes CASLGGRSSYEQYF. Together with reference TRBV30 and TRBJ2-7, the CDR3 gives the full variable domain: SQTIHQWPATLVQPVGSPLSLECTVEGTSNPNLYWYRQAAGRGLQLLFYSVGIGQISSEVPQNLSASRPQDRQFILSSKKLLLSDSGFYLCASLGGRSSYEQYFGPGTRLTVT.

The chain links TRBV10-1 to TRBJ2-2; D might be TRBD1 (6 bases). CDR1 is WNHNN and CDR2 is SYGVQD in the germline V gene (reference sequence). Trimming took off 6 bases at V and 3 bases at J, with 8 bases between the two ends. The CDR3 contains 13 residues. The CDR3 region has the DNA TGCGCCAGCAGACGACAGGACACCGGGGAGCTGTTTTTT. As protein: CASRRQDTGELFF.

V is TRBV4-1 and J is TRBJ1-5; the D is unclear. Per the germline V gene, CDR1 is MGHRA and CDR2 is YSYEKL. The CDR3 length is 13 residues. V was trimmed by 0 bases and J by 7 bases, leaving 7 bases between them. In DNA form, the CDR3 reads TGCGCCAGCAGCCAAGAAGGAGTGCAGCCCCAGCATTTT. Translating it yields CASSQEGVQPQHF.

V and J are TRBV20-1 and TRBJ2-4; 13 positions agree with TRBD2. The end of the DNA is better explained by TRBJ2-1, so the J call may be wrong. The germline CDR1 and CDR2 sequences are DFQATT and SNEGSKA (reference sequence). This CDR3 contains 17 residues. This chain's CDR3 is CSAPTSGRRGGSNEQFF. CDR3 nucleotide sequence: TGCAGTGCTCCGACTAGCGGGAGGCGGGGCGGGTCGAATGAGCAGTTCTTC.

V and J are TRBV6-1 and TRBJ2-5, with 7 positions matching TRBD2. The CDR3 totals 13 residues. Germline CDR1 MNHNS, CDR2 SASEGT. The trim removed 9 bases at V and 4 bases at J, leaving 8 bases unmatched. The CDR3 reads CASAGGVIETQYF. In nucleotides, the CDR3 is TGTGCCAGTGCTGGGGGGGTCATAGAGACCCAGTACTTC.

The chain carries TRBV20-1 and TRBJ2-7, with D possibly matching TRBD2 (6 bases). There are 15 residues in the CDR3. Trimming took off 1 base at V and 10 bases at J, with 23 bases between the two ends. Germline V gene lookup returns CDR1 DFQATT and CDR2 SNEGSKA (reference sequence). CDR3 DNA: TGCAGTGCTAGAGGCTCACGCGGGGTGGTGGTGCACCAGTACTTC. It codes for CSARGSRGVVVHQYF.

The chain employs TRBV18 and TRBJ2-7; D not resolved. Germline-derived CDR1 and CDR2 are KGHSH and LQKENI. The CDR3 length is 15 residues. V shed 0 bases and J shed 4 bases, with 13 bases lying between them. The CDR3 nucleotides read TGTGCCAGCTCACCACCGGATGGCCTTCAGTACGAGCAGTACTTC. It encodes CASSPPDGLQYEQYF.

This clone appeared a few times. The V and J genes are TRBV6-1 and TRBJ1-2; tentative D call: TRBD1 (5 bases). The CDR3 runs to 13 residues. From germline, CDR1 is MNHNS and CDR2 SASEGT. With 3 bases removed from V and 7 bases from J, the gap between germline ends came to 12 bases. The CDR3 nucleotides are TGTGCCAGCAGTGACAGGGTAAAAGGTGGCTACACCTTC. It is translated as CASSDRVKGGYTF.

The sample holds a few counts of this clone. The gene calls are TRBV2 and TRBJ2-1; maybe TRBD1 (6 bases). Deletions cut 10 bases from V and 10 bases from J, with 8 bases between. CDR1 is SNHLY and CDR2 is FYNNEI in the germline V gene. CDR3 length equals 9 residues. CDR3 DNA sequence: TGTGCCAAGGGGGAAGAGCAGTTCTTC. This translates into CAKGEEQFF.

In nucleotides, the CDR3 is TGTGCCAGCAGCCAAGGACACAAGAACACTGAAGCTTTCTTT. Protein: CASSQGHKNTEAFF. V gene TRBV3-1 combines with J gene TRBJ1-1; no clear D gene. CDR1 and CDR2 from the germline V gene are LGHDT and YNNKEL (reference sequence). The CDR3 sequence is 14 residues long. The V gene lost 1 base and the J gene lost 1 base, with 7 bases spanning the gap.

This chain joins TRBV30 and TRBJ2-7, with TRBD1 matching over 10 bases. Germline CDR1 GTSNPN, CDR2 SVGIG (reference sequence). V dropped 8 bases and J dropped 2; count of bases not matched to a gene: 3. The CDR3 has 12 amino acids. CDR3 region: CAGTGVAYEQYF. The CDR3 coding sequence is TGTGCCGGGACAGGGGTGGCCTACGAGCAGTACTTC.

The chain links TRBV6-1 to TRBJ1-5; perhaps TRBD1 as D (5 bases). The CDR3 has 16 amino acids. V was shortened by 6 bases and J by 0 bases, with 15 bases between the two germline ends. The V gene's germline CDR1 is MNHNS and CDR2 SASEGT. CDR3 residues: CASRGAGTNSNQPQHF. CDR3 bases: TGTGCCAGCAGGGGAGCCGGGACGAATAGCAATCAGCCCCAGCATTTT.

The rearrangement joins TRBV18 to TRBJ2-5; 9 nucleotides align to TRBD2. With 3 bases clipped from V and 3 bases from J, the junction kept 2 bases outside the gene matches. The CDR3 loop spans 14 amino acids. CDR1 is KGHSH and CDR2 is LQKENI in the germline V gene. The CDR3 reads CASSPGLAEETQYF. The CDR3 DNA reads TGTGCCAGCTCACCGGGACTAGCAGAAGAGACCCAGTACTTC.

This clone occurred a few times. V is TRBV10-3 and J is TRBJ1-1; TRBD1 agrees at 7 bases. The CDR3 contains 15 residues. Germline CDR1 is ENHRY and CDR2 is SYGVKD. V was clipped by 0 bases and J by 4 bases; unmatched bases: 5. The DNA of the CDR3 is TGTGCCATCAGTGAGTCAATGACAGGGTTCACTGAAGCTTTCTTT. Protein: CAISESMTGFTEAFF.

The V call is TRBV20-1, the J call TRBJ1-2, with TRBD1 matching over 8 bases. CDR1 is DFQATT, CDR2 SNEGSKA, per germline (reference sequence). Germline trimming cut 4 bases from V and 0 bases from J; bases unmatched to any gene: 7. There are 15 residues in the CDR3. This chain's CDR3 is CSATQGARTNYGYTF. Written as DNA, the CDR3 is TGCAGTGCTACCCAGGGGGCGCGAACTAACTATGGCTACACCTTC.

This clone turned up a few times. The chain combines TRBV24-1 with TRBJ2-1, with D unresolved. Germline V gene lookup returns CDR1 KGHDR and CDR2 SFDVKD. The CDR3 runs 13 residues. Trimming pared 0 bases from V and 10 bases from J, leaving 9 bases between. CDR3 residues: CATSDLRFGEQFF. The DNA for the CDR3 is TGTGCCACCAGTGATTTGCGATTCGGGGAGCAGTTCTTC.

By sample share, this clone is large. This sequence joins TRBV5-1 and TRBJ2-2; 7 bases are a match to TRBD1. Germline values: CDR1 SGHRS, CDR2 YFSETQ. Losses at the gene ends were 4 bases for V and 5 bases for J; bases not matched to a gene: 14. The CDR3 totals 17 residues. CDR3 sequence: CASSIEGNRGETGELFF. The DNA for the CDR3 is TGCGCCAGCAGCATAGAAGGAAACAGGGGAGAGACCGGGGAGCTGTTTTTT.